This TCR beta chain was obtained from a study of blood T cell repertoires in COVID-19. The wider study: The samples span acute and convalescent COVID-19 from the United States, Italy and Spain. T cells, B-cell-depleted T cells, or PBMCs supplied cDNA or gDNA.

Losses at the gene ends were 1 base for V and 6 bases for J; bases not matched to a gene: 4. This CDR3 has 14 amino acids. Germline values: CDR1 SGHVS, CDR2 FNYEAQ. Per the study methods: Estimation of nucleated cell counts was performed using reference gene primer amplification. The method was immunoSEQ multiplex PCR; TCRdb's version includes in-frame clones alone and lacks a portion of them. V, J and clone size are taken as reported in that table, and D and trimming were inferred from the DNA itself. The table records some 150,000 clones, around 90% of them present only once. V usage is TRBV7-6 and J usage is TRBJ1-2; 8 bases fit TRBD1. This clonotype was obtained from a woman between 45 and 60 years old with acute or convalescent COVID-19. The sequenced sample consisted of peripheral blood. DNA of the CDR3: TGTGCCAGCAGCTTAGGGGACAGGATTAATGGCTACACCTTC. Amino acid sequence: CASSLGDRINGYTF.